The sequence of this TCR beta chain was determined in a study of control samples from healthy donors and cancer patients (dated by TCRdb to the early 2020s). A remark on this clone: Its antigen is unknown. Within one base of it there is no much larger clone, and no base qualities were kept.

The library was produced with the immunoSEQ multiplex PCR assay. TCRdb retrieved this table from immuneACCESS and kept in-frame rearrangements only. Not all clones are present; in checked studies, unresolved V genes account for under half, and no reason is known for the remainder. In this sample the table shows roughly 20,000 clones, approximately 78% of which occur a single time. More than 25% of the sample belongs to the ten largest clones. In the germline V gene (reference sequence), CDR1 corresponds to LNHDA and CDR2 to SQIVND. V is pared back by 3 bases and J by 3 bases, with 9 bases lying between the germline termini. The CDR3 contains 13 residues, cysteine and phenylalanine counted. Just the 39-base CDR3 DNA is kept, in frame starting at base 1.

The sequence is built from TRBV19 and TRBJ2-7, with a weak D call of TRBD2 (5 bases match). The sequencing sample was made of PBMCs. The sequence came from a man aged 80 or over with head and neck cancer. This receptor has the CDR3 CASSIHGDYEQYF. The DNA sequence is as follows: TGTGCCAGTAGTATTCACGGGGACTACGAGCAGTACTTC.